Below, 3 T cell receptor beta chains from the same sample are listed, as sequenced in a study of T cell responses to AZD1222 COVID-19 vaccine. The repertoire was sequenced with immunoSEQ multiplex PCR; TCRdb's copy has only in-frame clones and lacks some. The sample holds around 140,000 clones, roughly nine tenths seen once. The sequencing used peripheral blood, collected on day 0 of AZD1222 vaccination. The source is an adult in good health.

The rearrangement links TRBV7-3 to TRBJ1-1; TRBD1 agrees at 9 bases. CDR1 SGHTA and CDR2 FQGTGA come from the germline V gene. Losses at the gene ends were 5 bases for V and 7 bases for J; bases not matched to a gene: 5. The CDR3 extends over 13 amino acids. DNA for the CDR3: TGTGCCAGCAGCATACAGGGGGCCGGTGAAGCTTTCTTT. Its protein product is CASSIQGAGEAFF.

The rearrangement joins TRBV19 to TRBJ1-2, with D tentatively TRBD1 (6 bases). Trimming pared 5 bases from V and 4 bases from J, leaving 11 bases between. CDR3 length: 13 residues. Germline V lookup: CDR1 LNHDA, CDR2 SQIVND (reference sequence). CDR3 in amino acids: CASSFDRTYGYTF. The CDR3 DNA sequence: TGTGCCAGTAGTTTCGACAGGACCTATGGCTACACCTTC.

This clone was recorded only once. The rearrangement joins TRBV25-1 to TRBJ1-1; D is uncertain. Between the trimmed V and J ends, which lost 2 bases and 1 base, there was a span of 11 bases. This CDR3 has 15 amino acids. CDR1 and CDR2 (germline): MGHDK, SYGVNS. The CDR3 protein is CASSENRLENTEAFF. CDR3 nucleotides: TGTGCCAGCAGTGAAAACCGGTTAGAGAACACTGAAGCTTTCTTT.